This T cell receptor beta chain was observed in a study of blood T cells in healthy people across ages. With regard to this clonotype: The antigen is not known.

The CDR3 consists of 15 residues. Germline CDR1 is ENHRY and CDR2 is SYGVKD. Trimming cost V 4 bases and J 6 bases, with 16 bases left between them. Broader study findings: Roughly linear age-related decline in beta diversity appeared, significant by age around 38.

A second PCR, run for about 6 to 12 cycles, used a sample-barcoded 5' primer plus a J-beta primer mix. TCRdb reprocessed the 5' RACE reads via MiXCR and lists one record per CDR3 protein. This table has over 1,500,000 distinct CDR3 sequences, about two fifths appearing once. The sequence came from a human donor in good health. Input material: blood. This rearrangement joins TRBV10-3 to TRBJ2-1; D gene ambiguous. CDR3 bases: TGTGCCATCAGTGGGGGAACGAAGAGTATCAATGAGCAGTTCTTC. Its translation: CAISGGTKSINEQFF.